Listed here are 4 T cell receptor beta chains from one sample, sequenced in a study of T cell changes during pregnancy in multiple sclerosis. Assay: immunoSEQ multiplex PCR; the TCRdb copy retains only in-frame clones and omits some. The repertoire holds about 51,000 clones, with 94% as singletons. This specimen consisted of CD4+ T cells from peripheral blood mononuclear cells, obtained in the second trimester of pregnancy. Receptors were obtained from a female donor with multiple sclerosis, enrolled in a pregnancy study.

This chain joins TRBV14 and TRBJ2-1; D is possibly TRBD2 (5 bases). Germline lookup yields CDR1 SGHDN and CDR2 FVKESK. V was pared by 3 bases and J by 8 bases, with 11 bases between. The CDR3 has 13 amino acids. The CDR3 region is CASSHATRYEQFF. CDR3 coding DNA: TGTGCCAGCAGCCACGCCACTAGGTATGAGCAGTTCTTC.

The CDR3 loop is CASSGMGRIGEKLFF. In DNA form, the CDR3 reads TGTGCCAGTAGTGGTATGGGGAGGATCGGAGAAAAACTGTTTTTT. The rearrangement uses TRBV19 and TRBJ1-4; D gene unclear. The CDR3 loop spans 15 amino acids. CDR1 and CDR2 (germline): LNHDA, SQIVND (reference sequence). V dropped 5 bases and J dropped 8 bases, with 18 bases sitting between them.

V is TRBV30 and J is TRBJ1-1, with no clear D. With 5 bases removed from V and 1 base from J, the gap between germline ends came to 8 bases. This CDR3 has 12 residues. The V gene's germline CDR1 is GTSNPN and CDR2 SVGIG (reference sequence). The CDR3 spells CAWSTENTEAFF. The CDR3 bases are TGTGCCTGGTCAACTGAGAACACTGAAGCTTTCTTT.

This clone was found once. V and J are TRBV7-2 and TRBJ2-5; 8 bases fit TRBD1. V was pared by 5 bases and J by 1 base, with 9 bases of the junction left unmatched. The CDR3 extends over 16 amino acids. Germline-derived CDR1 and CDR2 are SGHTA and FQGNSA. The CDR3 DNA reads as TGTGCCAGCAGCCAGCCCCGGGACAGGAGCCAAGAGACCCAGTACTTC. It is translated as CASSQPRDRSQETQYF.